The 6 T cell receptor beta chains given below trace back to one sample, sequenced in a study of Graves' ophthalmopathy and Graves' hyperthyroidism. Amplification of TCR beta CDR3 regions used RNA transcripts. An opening RT-PCR round employed HTBI primers and preceded a second-round multiplex PCR. TCRdb reprocessed the multiplex PCR reads via MiXCR and lists one record per CDR3 protein. Among 1 million to 1.3 million distinct CDR3 sequences listed, roughly 35% were seen once. The source material was peripheral blood or thyroid tissue (not recorded which). These receptors came from an adult man with Graves' hyperthyroidism.

This clonotype was counted at least ten times. The gene calls are TRBV7-2 and TRBJ1-1; no reliable D call. Germline lookup yields CDR1 SGHTA and CDR2 FQGNSA. The CDR3 covers 12 residues. Trimming stripped 1 base from V and 4 bases from J, with 4 bases between. In DNA, the CDR3 is TGTGCCAGCAGCTTAGTGCTCACTGAAGCTTTCTTT. Its protein is CASSLVLTEAFF.

This clonotype appeared many times. V gene TRBV7-9 combines with J gene TRBJ2-5; tentative D call: TRBD1 (6 bases). The CDR3 has 15 residues. Trimming shortened V by 5 bases and J by 2 bases, and 15 bases separated the two germline ends. Per the germline V gene, CDR1 is SEHNR and CDR2 is FQNEAQ (reference sequence). CDR3 sequence (DNA): TGTGCCAGCAGCCCTAACTTCAGGGGTCAAGAGACCCAGTACTTC. Amino acid sequence: CASSPNFRGQETQYF.

The chain joins TRBV29-1 to TRBJ2-6, with TRBD1 matching 12 bases. The junction had 3 bases not matched to a gene; V was cut back by 3 bases and J by 3 bases. This CDR3 has 16 residues. Per germline, CDR1 SQVTM and CDR2 ANQGSEA. CDR3 sequence reads: CSVEGQGAHGANVLTF. Written as DNA, the CDR3 is TGCAGCGTTGAGGGACAGGGGGCGCATGGGGCCAACGTCCTGACTTTC.

This clonotype has just one count. Being one base from a much bigger clone, this may be a read error. The J gene is TRBJ1-4, the V gene TRBV7-3; unclear D gene. The CDR3 has 13 residues. Germline CDR1 reads SGHTA; CDR2 reads FQGTGA. The CDR3 is CASSWAGNEELFF. CDR3 nucleotides: TGTGCCAGCAGCTGGGCAGGAAATGAAGAACTGTTTTTT. Full variable domain (outside the CDR3, taken from reference TRBV7-3 and TRBJ1-4): GAGVSQTPSNKVTEKGKYVELRCDPISGHTALYWYRQSLGQGPEFLIYFQGTGAADDSGLPNDRFFAVRPEGSVSTLKIQRTERGDSAVYLCASSWAGNEELFFGSGTQLSVL.

This chain uses TRBV3-1 with TRBJ2-7; tentatively, D is TRBD1 (5 bases). V was cut by 1 base and J by 3 bases, with 16 bases left in between. Germline V lookup: CDR1 LGHDT, CDR2 YNNKEL (reference sequence). CDR3 length: 16 residues. The CDR3 DNA sequence: TGTGCCAGCAGCCAAGGCTCAACAGGCCGAAACTACGAGCAGTACTTC. This sequence encodes CASSQGSTGRNYEQYF.

This clonotype was observed at least ten times. The CDR3 sequence: CASSELGHGVGNSPLHF. DNA of the CDR3: TGTGCCAGCAGCGAGCTGGGCCACGGGGTAGGCAATTCACCCCTCCACTTT. V is TRBV7-9 and J is TRBJ1-6; D is ambiguous. V lost 5 bases, J lost 7 bases, and 21 bases lay in between. The germline V gene has CDR1 SEHNR and CDR2 FQNEAQ (reference sequence). This CDR3 spans 17 amino acids.